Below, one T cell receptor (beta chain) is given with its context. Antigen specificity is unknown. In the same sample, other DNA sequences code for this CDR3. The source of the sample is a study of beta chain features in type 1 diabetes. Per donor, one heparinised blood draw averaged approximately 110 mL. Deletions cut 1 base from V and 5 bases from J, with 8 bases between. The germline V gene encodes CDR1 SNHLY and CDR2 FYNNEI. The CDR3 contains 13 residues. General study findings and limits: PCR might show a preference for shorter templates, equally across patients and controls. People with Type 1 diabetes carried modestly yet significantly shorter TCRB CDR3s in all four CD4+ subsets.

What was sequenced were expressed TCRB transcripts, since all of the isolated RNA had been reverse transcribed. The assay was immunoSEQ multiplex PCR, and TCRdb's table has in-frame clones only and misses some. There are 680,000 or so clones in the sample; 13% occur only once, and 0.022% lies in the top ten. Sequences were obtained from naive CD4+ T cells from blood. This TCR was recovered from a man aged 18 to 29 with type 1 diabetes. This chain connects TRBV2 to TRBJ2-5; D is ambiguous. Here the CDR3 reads CASSEGLGETQYF. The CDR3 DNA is TGTGCCAGCAGTGAAGGACTGGGGGAGACCCAGTACTTC.